The present T cell receptor beta chain was sequenced within a study of shared clonotypes between healthy human individuals. Generated by immunoSEQ multiplex PCR, the TCRdb table keeps only in-frame clones and is missing some. Found here are roughly 1 million clones, under 80% of them singletons; the top ten hold 1.2% to 1.5%. Germline loops: CDR1 SGDLS, CDR2 YYNGEE. V lost 0 bases and J lost 9; bases outside the gene matches: 5. The CDR3 runs 14 residues. This receptor was identified in a man aged 18-30 years in good health. Sequenced material: memory CD4+ T cells sorted from blood. Subset reported: CD45RA-negative fraction. The chain links TRBV9 to TRBJ2-1, with 8 positions matching TRBD2. Here the CDR3 reads CASSVDVSGTEQFF. DNA for the CDR3: TGTGCCAGCAGCGTAGACGTTAGCGGGACTGAGCAGTTCTTC.